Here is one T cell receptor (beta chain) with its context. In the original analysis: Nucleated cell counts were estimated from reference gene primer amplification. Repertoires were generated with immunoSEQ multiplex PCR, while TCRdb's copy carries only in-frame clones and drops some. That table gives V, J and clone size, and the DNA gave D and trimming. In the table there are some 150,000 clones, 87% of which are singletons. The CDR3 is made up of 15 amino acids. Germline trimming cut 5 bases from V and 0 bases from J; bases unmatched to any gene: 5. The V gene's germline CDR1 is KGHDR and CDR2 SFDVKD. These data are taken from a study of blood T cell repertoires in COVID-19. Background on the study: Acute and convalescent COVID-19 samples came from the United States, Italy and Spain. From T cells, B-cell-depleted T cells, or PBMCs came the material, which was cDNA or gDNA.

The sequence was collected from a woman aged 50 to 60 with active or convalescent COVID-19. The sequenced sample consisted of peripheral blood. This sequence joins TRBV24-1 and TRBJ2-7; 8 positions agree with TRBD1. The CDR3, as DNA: TGTGCCACCAGTGCCCCCGGGACAGGCTCCTACGAGCAGTACTTC. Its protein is CATSAPGTGSYEQYF.